A single sample gave rise to the 9 T cell receptor beta chains below, sequenced in a study of T cell responses to AZD1222 COVID-19 vaccine. Generated by immunoSEQ multiplex PCR, the TCRdb table keeps only in-frame clones and is missing some. The table shows about 140,000 clones, with around 84% occurring only once. Sequencing was performed on peripheral blood, taken 28 days after the second AZD1222 dose. Source of these receptors: an adult who received the AZD1222 COVID-19 vaccine.

The chain combines TRBV24-1 with TRBJ1-4, with a tentative D call TRBD1 (5 bases). The germline V and J ends were trimmed by 4 bases and 5 bases, with 7 bases remaining between them. Per germline, CDR1 KGHDR and CDR2 SFDVKD. The CDR3 has 13 residues. CDR3 region: CATSERGNEKLFF. CDR3 DNA sequence: TGTGCCACCAGTGAACGGGGGAATGAAAAACTGTTTTTT.

The rearrangement links TRBV6-5 to TRBJ2-2; possibly TRBD2 for D (6 bases). The germline V and J ends were trimmed by 4 bases and 8 bases, with 20 bases remaining between them. The CDR3 has 16 residues. The germline V gene has CDR1 MNHEY and CDR2 SVGAGI. Here the CDR3 DNA reads TGTGCCAGCAGTTTAACGGTAGCGGTTGGTTTTGGGGAGCTGTTTTTT. The encoded protein is CASSLTVAVGFGELFF.

This clone was recorded only once. The chain couples TRBV14 to TRBJ1-1; D not certain. Germline loops: CDR1 SGHDN, CDR2 FVKESK. This CDR3 is 12 amino acids long. The V end lost 4 bases, the J end lost 7 bases, and 10 bases lay between the germline ends. CDR3 in amino acids: CASSRPGSEAFF. Written as DNA, the CDR3 is TGTGCCAGCAGCCGTCCGGGAAGTGAAGCTTTCTTT. The full variable domain, in which reference TRBV14 and TRBJ1-1 provide the parts outside the CDR3, is EAGVTQFPSHSVIEKGQTVTLRCDPISGHDNLYWYRRVMGKEIKFLLHFVKESKQDESGMPNNRFLAERTGGTYSTLKVQPAELEDSGVYFCASSRPGSEAFFGQGTRLTVV.

There are a few counts of this clone. The chain combines TRBV2 with TRBJ2-2; no firm D call. Germline V gene data show CDR1 as SNHLY and CDR2 as FYNNEI. The CDR3 is 15 amino acids. Trimming stripped 6 bases from V and 5 bases from J, with 16 bases between. The CDR3 loop is CASRAFGFGTGELFF. In DNA form, the CDR3 reads TGTGCCAGCAGGGCCTTTGGGTTCGGGACCGGGGAGCTGTTTTTT.

This chain connects TRBV19 to TRBJ1-4; no reliable D call. From germline, CDR1 is LNHDA and CDR2 SQIVND (reference sequence). Between the trimmed V and J ends, which lost 8 bases and 6 bases, there was a span of 13 bases. The CDR3 has 13 residues. The CDR3 loop reads CASAKGHDEKLFF. The CDR3 DNA sequence: TGTGCCAGTGCGAAGGGCCACGATGAAAAACTGTTTTTT.

The chain uses TRBV5-8 and TRBJ1-2; the D gene is possibly TRBD1 (5 bases). The CDR3 runs 16 residues. The germline V gene encodes CDR1 SGHTS and CDR2 YDEGEE. V lost 0 bases, J lost 4 bases, and 16 bases lay in between. CDR3 region: CASSLASQAGSYGYTF. The CDR3 bases are TGTGCCAGCAGCTTGGCCTCACAGGCAGGGAGCTATGGCTACACCTTC.

The rearrangement uses TRBV19 and TRBJ2-1; TRBD2 matches 8 bases. J lost 5 bases, V lost 6 bases, and 15 bases had no gene match. This CDR3 comprises 17 residues. Germline V lookup: CDR1 LNHDA, CDR2 SQIVND (reference sequence). The CDR3 bases are TGTGCCAGTAGCCGCTGGTACGGCGGGGGGTCCGACAATGAGCAGTTCTTC. Its translation is CASSRWYGGGSDNEQFF.

CDR3 nucleotide sequence: TGTGCCAGCAGTTTTGGGACAGGGGCTCTCTATGGCTACACCTTC. It encodes CASSFGTGALYGYTF. The J gene is TRBJ1-2, the V gene TRBV28, with 10 bases lining up with TRBD1. CDR3 length: 15 residues. Germline V gene data show CDR1 as MDHEN and CDR2 as SYDVKM. The junction had 5 bases not matched to a gene; V was cut back by 3 bases and J by 4 bases.

This clone occurred once. This chain joins TRBV19 and TRBJ1-4; 7 positions agree with TRBD1. Germline V gene lookup returns CDR1 LNHDA and CDR2 SQIVND (reference sequence). The CDR3 consists of 15 residues. V trimming: 4 bases; J trimming: 7 bases; junction bases outside the gene matches: 9. The chain's CDR3 is CASSSVFGTVEKLFF. CDR3 sequence (DNA): TGTGCCAGTAGTAGCGTCTTCGGGACAGTTGAAAAACTGTTTTTT. Complete variable domain (other parts from reference TRBV19 and TRBJ1-4): DGGITQSPKYLFRKEGQNVTLSCEQNLNHDAMYWYRQDPGQGLRLIYYSQIVNDFQKGDIAEGYSVSREKKESFPLTVTSAQKNPTAFYLCASSSVFGTVEKLFFGSGTQLSVL.